This T cell receptor (beta chain) was found in a study of T cell repertoires in cytomegalovirus infection. Across the whole study: HLA-C-restricted CMV epitopes, recently identified, and well-studied HLA-B-restricted ones were used by the study. Signatures in public TCR beta sequences pointed to both CMV infection and matching HLA type.

V lost 1 base and J lost 11; bases outside the gene matches: 6. CDR3 size: 13 residues. CDR1 and CDR2 (germline): MGHRA, YSYEKL. TCRdb analysed the reads with MiXCR anew, one entry per CDR3 protein. This sample has 700,000 to 850,000 distinct CDR3 sequences, with 32% found just once. This clonotype was detected a few times. What it binds is unknown. The V call is TRBV4-1, the J call TRBJ2-3, with 7 bases fitting TRBD2. This TCR came from a human donor in good health (CMV status not recorded). Some clones in this sample may be carry-over from other donors' samples. Sample: cultured CD8+ T cells from PBMCs, taken from culture after CMV antigen stimulation. The chain's CDR3 is CASSQALPGGQYF. CDR3 DNA: TGCGCCAGCAGCCAAGCCCTACCGGGGGGGCAGTATTTT.